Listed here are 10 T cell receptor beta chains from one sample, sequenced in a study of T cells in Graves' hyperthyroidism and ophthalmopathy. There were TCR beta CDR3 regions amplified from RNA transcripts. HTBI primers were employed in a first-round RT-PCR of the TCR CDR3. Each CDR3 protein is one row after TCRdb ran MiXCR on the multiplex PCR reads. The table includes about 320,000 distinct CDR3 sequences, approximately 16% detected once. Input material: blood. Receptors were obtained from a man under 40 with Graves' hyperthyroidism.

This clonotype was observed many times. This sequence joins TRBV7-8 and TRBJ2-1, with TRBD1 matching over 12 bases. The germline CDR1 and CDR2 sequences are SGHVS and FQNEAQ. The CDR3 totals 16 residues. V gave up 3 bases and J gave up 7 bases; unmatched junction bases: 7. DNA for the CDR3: TGTGCCAGCAGCTTTTCGGGACAGGGGGCGATAAATGAGCAGTTCTTC. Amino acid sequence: CASSFSGQGAINEQFF.

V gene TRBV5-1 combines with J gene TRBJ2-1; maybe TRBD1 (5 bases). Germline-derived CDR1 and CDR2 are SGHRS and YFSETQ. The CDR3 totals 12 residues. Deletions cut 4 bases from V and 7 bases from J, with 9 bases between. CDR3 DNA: TGCGCCAGCAGCACAGACAGAAATGAGCAGTTCTTC. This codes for CASSTDRNEQFF.

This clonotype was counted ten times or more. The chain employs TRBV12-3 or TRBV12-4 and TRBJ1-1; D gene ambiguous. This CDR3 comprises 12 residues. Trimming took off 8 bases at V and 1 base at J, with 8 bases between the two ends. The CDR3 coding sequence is TGTGCCAGCGGGCCCGGGAACACTGAAGCTTTCTTT. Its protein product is CASGPGNTEAFF.

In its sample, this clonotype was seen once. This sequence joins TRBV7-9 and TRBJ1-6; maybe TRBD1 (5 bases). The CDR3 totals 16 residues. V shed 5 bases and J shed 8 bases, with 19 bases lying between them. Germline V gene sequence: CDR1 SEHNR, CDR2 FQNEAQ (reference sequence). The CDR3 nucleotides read TGTGCCAGCAGCCCTAGAGGGCAGGGTTTTTATTCACCCCTCCACTTT. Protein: CASSPRGQGFYSPLHF.

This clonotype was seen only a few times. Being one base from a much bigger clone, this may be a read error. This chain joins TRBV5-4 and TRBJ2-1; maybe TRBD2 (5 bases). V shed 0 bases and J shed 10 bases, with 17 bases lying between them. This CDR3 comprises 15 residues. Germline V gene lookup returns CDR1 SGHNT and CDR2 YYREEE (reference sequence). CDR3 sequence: CASSLAGLGSGEQFF. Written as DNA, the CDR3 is TGTGCCAGCAGCTTGGCGGGGTTAGGCTCGGGGGAGCAGTTCTTC.

This chain's CDR3 is CAWSVRGGSSYTF. The CDR3 region has the DNA TGTGCCTGGAGTGTAAGAGGAGGTAGCAGCTACACCTTC. V gene TRBV30 combines with J gene TRBJ1-2; no firm D call. Germline values: CDR1 GTSNPN, CDR2 SVGIG (reference sequence). Trimming cost V 0 bases and J 9 bases, with 14 bases left between them. CDR3 length: 13 amino acids.

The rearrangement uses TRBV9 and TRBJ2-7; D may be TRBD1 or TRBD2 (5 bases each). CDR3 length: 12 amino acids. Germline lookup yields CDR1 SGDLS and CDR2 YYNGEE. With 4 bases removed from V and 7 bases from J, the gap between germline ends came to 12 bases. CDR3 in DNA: TGTGCCAGCAGCCCCTCGTGGGGGGAGCAGTACTTC. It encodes CASSPSWGEQYF.

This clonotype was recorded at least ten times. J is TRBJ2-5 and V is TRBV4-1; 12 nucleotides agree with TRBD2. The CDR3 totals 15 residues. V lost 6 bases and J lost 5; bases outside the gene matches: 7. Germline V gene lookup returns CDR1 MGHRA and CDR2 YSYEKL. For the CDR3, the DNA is TGCGCCAGCAGGAGACTAGCGGGAGTAGGGGAGACCCAGTACTTC. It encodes CASRRLAGVGETQYF.

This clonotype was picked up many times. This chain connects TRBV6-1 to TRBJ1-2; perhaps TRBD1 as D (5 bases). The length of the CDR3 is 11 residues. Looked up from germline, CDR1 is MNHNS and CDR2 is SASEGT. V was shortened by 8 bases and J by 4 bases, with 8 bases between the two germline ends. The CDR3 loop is CASGGTYGYTF. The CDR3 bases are TGTGCCAGCGGGGGGACCTATGGCTACACCTTC.

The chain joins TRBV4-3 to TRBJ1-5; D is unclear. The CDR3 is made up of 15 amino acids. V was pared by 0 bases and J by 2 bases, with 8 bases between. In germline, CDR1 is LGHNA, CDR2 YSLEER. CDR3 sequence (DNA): TGCGCCAGCAGCCAAGATGGAAGGGGCAATCAGCCCCAGCATTTT. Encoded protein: CASSQDGRGNQPQHF.